What follows are 31 T cell receptor beta chains derived from one specimen sequenced in a study of cytomegalovirus exposure and HLA in healthy donors. Primers included in the PCR were 60 Vbeta and 13 Jbeta primers. The method was immunoSEQ multiplex PCR; TCRdb's version includes in-frame clones alone and lacks a portion of them. This sample carries more than 150,000 clones, roughly 82% of them seen once, and the ten largest clones take approximately 1.4%. Material: PBMCs. The receptors come from a middle-aged man in good health and CMV-seronegative.

The sample holds one count of this clone. V and J are TRBV6-6 and TRBJ1-5; D remains unclear. Germline CDR1 reads MNHNY; CDR2 reads SVGAGI (reference sequence). The CDR3 is 15 amino acids. The V end was cut by 2 bases, the J end by 3 bases, with 11 bases between. CDR3 nucleotide sequence: TGTGCCAGCAGTTACGGGCGGGGATACAATCAGCCCCAGCATTTT. Encoded protein: CASSYGRGYNQPQHF.

The chain combines TRBV30 with TRBJ2-3; D gene uncertain. The CDR3 has 13 amino acids. CDR1 is GTSNPN and CDR2 is SVGIG in the germline V gene (reference sequence). The V and J ends lost 2 bases and 2 bases respectively, with 8 bases between them. Here the CDR3 reads CAWSMRFTDTQYF. The CDR3 DNA reads TGTGCCTGGAGTATGCGGTTCACAGATACGCAGTATTTT.

The chain's CDR3 is CSVKLERTEAFF. The CDR3 DNA is TGCAGCGTGAAACTAGAACGCACTGAAGCTTTCTTT. The chain uses TRBV29-1 and TRBJ1-1; unclear D gene. The V gene's germline CDR1 is SQVTM and CDR2 ANQGSEA. V was shortened by 6 bases and J by 4 bases, with 12 bases between the two germline ends. The CDR3 is 12 amino acids.

This chain uses TRBV6-5 with TRBJ2-4; possible D gene TRBD1, 6 bases. The germline CDR1 and CDR2 sequences are MNHEY and SVGAGI. Trimming left V 6 bases short and J 5 bases short, with 17 bases between. This CDR3 region has 15 residues. The CDR3 region is CASRQGPGSQNIQYF. DNA of the CDR3: TGTGCCAGCAGACAGGGCCCCGGGTCCCAAAACATTCAGTACTTC.

The genes are TRBV18 and TRBJ2-7; TRBD2 matches at 8 bases. CDR3 length equals 16 residues. V trimming: 1 base; J trimming: 1 base; junction bases outside the gene matches: 6. Looked up from germline, CDR1 is KGHSH and CDR2 is LQKENI. The CDR3 DNA sequence: TGTGCCAGCTCACCACTCGGTAGCGGGAATTCCTACGAGCAGTACTTC. Translation gives CASSPLGSGNSYEQYF. Looking up the rest from reference TRBV18 and TRBJ2-7 gives the full variable domain: NAGVMQNPRHLVRRRGQEARLRCSPMKGHSHVYWYRQLPEEGLKFMVYLQKENIIDESGMPKERFSAEFPKEGPSILRIQQVVRGDSAAYFCASSPLGSGNSYEQYFGPGTRLTVT.

V usage is TRBV28 and J usage is TRBJ2-3, with 8 nucleotides matching TRBD1. Germline V CDR1 and CDR2: MDHEN, SYDVKM. The length of the CDR3 is 12 residues. Trimming at V came to 6 bases and at J to 6 bases, leaving 2 bases not matched to a gene. The CDR3 nucleotides read TGTGCCAGCAGCACAGGGGGGGATACGCAGTATTTT. Translated: CASSTGGDTQYF.

The chain uses TRBV4-3 and TRBJ2-2, with 13 bases fitting TRBD2. Germline loops: CDR1 LGHNA, CDR2 YSLEER. Trimming removed 1 base from V and 8 bases from J; junction bases left unmatched: 4. This CDR3 is built from 16 residues. CDR3 DNA sequence: TGCGCCAGCAGCCAAGGGACTAGCGGGGGAGGGGGGGAGCTGTTTTTT. Amino acid sequence: CASSQGTSGGGGELFF.

This rearrangement joins TRBV6-1 to TRBJ1-1; possibly TRBD1 for D (5 bases). Trimming left V 6 bases short and J 4 bases short, with 18 bases between. CDR3 length: 15 amino acids. Germline assignment: CDR1 MNHNS and CDR2 SASEGT. CDR3 residues: CASRIEGVGGTEAFF. In nucleotides, the CDR3 is TGTGCCAGCAGAATTGAAGGGGTCGGGGGCACTGAAGCTTTCTTT.

The chain is built from TRBV9 and TRBJ2-3; a possible D gene is TRBD2 (6 bases). The CDR3 loop spans 15 amino acids. Trimming removed 0 bases from V and 3 bases from J, with 11 bases in between. Looked up from germline, CDR1 is SGDLS and CDR2 is YYNGEE. Written as DNA, the CDR3 is TGTGCCAGCAGCGTAGACGGGAGATCGACAGATACGCAGTATTTT. This codes for CASSVDGRSTDTQYF. The variable domain in full, completed from reference TRBV9 and TRBJ2-3, reads DSGVTQTPKHLITATGQRVTLRCSPRSGDLSVYWYQQSLDQGLQFLIQYYNGEERAKGNILERFSAQQFPDLHSELNLSSLELGDSALYFCASSVDGRSTDTQYFGPGTRLTVL.

This clone was seen only once. J is TRBJ2-7 and V is TRBV27, with D possibly matching TRBD1 (6 bases). Germline CDR1 is MNHEY and CDR2 is SMNVEV (reference sequence). The length of the CDR3 is 14 residues. Trimming pared 5 bases from V and 1 base from J, leaving 12 bases between. The CDR3 sequence is CASSPRDTSYEQYF. In DNA, the CDR3 is TGTGCCAGCAGTCCCCGGGACACTTCCTACGAGCAGTACTTC.

Written as DNA, the CDR3 is TGTGCCAGCAGTCTTGACAGGCAAGCTTTCTTT. Translating it yields CASSLDRQAFF. The rearrangement joins TRBV6-5 to TRBJ1-1; possible D gene TRBD1, 6 bases. The CDR3 is 11 amino acids. Trimming removed 5 bases from V and 9 bases from J, with 10 bases in between. Germline values: CDR1 MNHEY, CDR2 SVGAGI.

The chain combines TRBV5-4 with TRBJ2-7; D is unresolved. The CDR3 is 13 amino acids. CDR1 SGHNT and CDR2 YYREEE come from the germline V gene (reference sequence). V was shortened by 0 bases and J by 7 bases, with 11 bases between the two germline ends. The CDR3 DNA is TGTGCCAGCAGCTTGGGGAGTAGGTGGGAGCAGTACTTC. As protein: CASSLGSRWEQYF.

The V gene is TRBV5-1, the J gene TRBJ1-4; D may be TRBD1 (6 bases). V was clipped by 4 bases and J by 3 bases, with 19 bases between them. The germline V gene has CDR1 SGHRS and CDR2 YFSETQ. The CDR3 spans 17 residues. The CDR3 region has the DNA TGCGCCAGCAGCGCCGGTGGGACCGCAGGGGCTAATGAAAAACTGTTTTTT. It translates to CASSAGGTAGANEKLFF.

This clone has just a few counts. The chain links TRBV29-1 to TRBJ2-4, with TRBD1 as a possible D gene (6 bases). Trimming stripped 4 bases from V and 5 bases from J, with 12 bases between. Germline V gene data show CDR1 as SQVTM and CDR2 as ANQGSEA. CDR3 length: 13 residues. The CDR3 DNA reads TGCAGCGTTGTCACAGGGTCCCAAAACATTCAGTACTTC. As protein: CSVVTGSQNIQYF.

To note about this clone: Relative to the germline gene, one junction end is altered; a read error may explain this. This chain links TRBV7-7 with TRBJ2-7, with TRBD1 matching 10 bases. There are 13 residues in the CDR3. Germline CDR1 reads SSHAT; CDR2 reads FNYEAQ (reference sequence). The CDR3 spells CASSQTGGSEQYF. The CDR3 region has the DNA TGTGCTAGCAGCCAGACAGGGGGCTCCGAGCAGTACTTC.

The CDR3 DNA reads as TGTGCCATCAGTGGGGGACAGGGGGCGGGAGATACGCAGTATTTT. Protein sequence: CAISGGQGAGDTQYF. V is TRBV10-3 and J is TRBJ2-3; TRBD1 agrees at 12 bases. Trimming took 4 bases from V and 5 from J; bases not matched to a gene: 4. From germline, CDR1 is ENHRY and CDR2 SYGVKD. CDR3 length equals 15 residues.

The chain carries TRBV19 and TRBJ1-4, with unresolved D. The length of the CDR3 is 12 residues. V lost 7 bases and J lost 11, with 14 bases in between. Looked up from germline, CDR1 is LNHDA and CDR2 is SQIVND (reference sequence). CDR3 region: CASTMNGLKLFF. CDR3 bases: TGTGCCAGTACAATGAACGGGTTGAAACTGTTTTTT. Full variable domain (outside the CDR3, taken from reference TRBV19 and TRBJ1-4): DGGITQSPKYLFRKEGQNVTLSCEQNLNHDAMYWYRQDPGQGLRLIYYSQIVNDFQKGDIAEGYSVSREKKESFPLTVTSAQKNPTAFYLCASTMNGLKLFFGSGTQLSVL.

The chain uses TRBV5-1 and TRBJ2-7, with TRBD2 matching over 9 bases. CDR3 length equals 13 residues. Germline CDR1 is SGHRS and CDR2 is YFSETQ. J lost 5 bases, V lost 5 bases, and 5 bases had no gene match. CDR3 region: CASSRREGNEQYF. The CDR3 nucleotides read TGCGCCAGCAGTAGGCGGGAGGGCAACGAGCAGTACTTC.

The V gene is TRBV18, the J gene TRBJ2-7, with unresolved D. The CDR3 is 12 residues long. Germline CDR1 reads KGHSH; CDR2 reads LQKENI. Trimming shortened V by 2 bases and J by 6 bases, and 8 bases separated the two germline ends. The CDR3 DNA sequence: TGTGCCAGCTCACCAGACTTGCCCGAGCAGTACTTC. Its protein product is CASSPDLPEQYF.

This clone was seen a handful of times. The chain recombines TRBV15 with TRBJ1-2; the match to TRBD1 covers 10 bases. The CDR3 is 12 residues long. Germline CDR1 is LNHNV and CDR2 is YYDKDF (reference sequence). V shed 9 bases, J shed 3 bases, and the junction held 1 base outside the gene matches. CDR3 amino acids: CATGTGDYGYTF. CDR3 nucleotides: TGTGCCACGGGGACAGGGGACTATGGCTACACCTTC. The entire variable domain, with the rest obtained from reference TRBV15 and TRBJ1-2, is as follows: DAMVIQNPRYQVTQFGKPVTLSCSQTLNHNVMYWYQQKSSQAPKLLFHYYDKDFNNEADTPDNFQSRRPNTSFCFLDIRSPGLGDTAMYLCATGTGDYGYTFGSGTRLTVV.

This clone was counted once. The rearrangement uses TRBV7-2 and TRBJ2-1, with 7 bases that match TRBD1. This CDR3 has 15 residues. Unmatched junction bases numbered 10, after V lost 4 bases and J lost 7 bases. Germline V gene sequence: CDR1 SGHTA, CDR2 FQGNSA. The CDR3 reads CASSYGNTGANEQFF. The CDR3 coding sequence is TGTGCCAGCAGCTATGGAAACACAGGGGCGAATGAGCAGTTCTTC.

The genes are TRBV7-9 and TRBJ2-7; a possible D gene is TRBD1 (5 bases). The V end lost 5 bases, the J end lost 3 bases, and 11 bases lay between the germline ends. The CDR3 consists of 13 residues. Germline V gene lookup returns CDR1 SEHNR and CDR2 FQNEAQ (reference sequence). CDR3 amino acids: CASSNRWLYEQYF. CDR3 DNA sequence: TGTGCCAGCAGCAACAGGTGGCTCTACGAGCAGTACTTC. The variable domain in full, with the rest retrieved from reference TRBV7-9 and TRBJ2-7, is DTGVSQNPRHKITKRGQNVTFRCDPISEHNRLYWYRQTLGQGPEFLTYFQNEAQLEKSRLLSDRFSAERPKGSFSTLEIQRTEQGDSAMYLCASSNRWLYEQYFGPGTRLTVT.

The chain is built from TRBV2 and TRBJ1-2, with 7 bases fitting TRBD1. The CDR3 has 11 amino acids. The germline CDR1 and CDR2 sequences are SNHLY and FYNNEI. In DNA, the CDR3 is TGTGCGGAAACAGGGGACAGCAGCTACACCTTC. Translated, it gives CAETGDSSYTF.

V gene TRBV27 combines with J gene TRBJ2-7, with 9 nucleotides matching TRBD1. The J segment lost 6 bases and the V segment lost 6 bases, leaving 9 bases of the junction unmatched. Per the germline V gene, CDR1 is MNHEY and CDR2 is SMNVEV (reference sequence). The CDR3 is 14 amino acids. CDR3 in amino acids: CASRQQGAEGEQYF. CDR3 sequence (DNA): TGTGCCAGCAGACAACAGGGGGCCGAAGGCGAGCAGTACTTC.

The CDR3 reads CASSPIRDREAQYF. The CDR3 DNA sequence: TGCGCCAGCAGCCCAATCCGGGACAGGGAGGCCCAGTACTTC. The chain uses TRBV4-1 and TRBJ2-5; 9 nucleotides line up with TRBD1. The V segment lost 4 bases and the J segment 9 bases; nucleotides outside the gene matches: 9. Looked up from germline, CDR1 is MGHRA and CDR2 is YSYEKL. The CDR3 is made up of 14 amino acids.

The V call is TRBV4-3, the J call TRBJ2-1; D is perhaps TRBD2 (5 bases). V lost 2 bases, J lost 7 bases, and 21 bases lay in between. CDR1 is LGHNA and CDR2 is YSLEER in the germline V gene. CDR3 length equals 17 residues. CDR3 DNA sequence: TGCGCCAGCAGCCAAACTGCCACTAGTCCGGTCTGGAATGAGCAGTTCTTC. Amino acid sequence: CASSQTATSPVWNEQFF.

This clone has only one observation. V is TRBV28 and J is TRBJ2-7; possibly TRBD2 for D (6 bases). Germline lookup yields CDR1 MDHEN and CDR2 SYDVKM. The CDR3 is 13 residues long. Deletions cut 6 bases from V and 7 bases from J, with 16 bases between. For the CDR3, the DNA is TGTGCCAGCAGGGGGGGAAGGGTGGAAGAGCAGTACTTC. Translated: CASRGGRVEEQYF. The complete variable domain, with remaining parts taken from reference TRBV28 and TRBJ2-7, reads DVKVTQSSRYLVKRTGEKVFLECVQDMDHENMFWYRQDPGLGLRLIYFSYDVKMKEKGDIPEGYSVSREKKERFSLILESASTNQTSMYLCASRGGRVEEQYFGPGTRLTVT.

CDR3 loop: CAISELRRDSTYEQYF. The CDR3 DNA follows: TGTGCCATCAGTGAGTTACGCAGGGACAGCACCTACGAGCAGTACTTC. V usage is TRBV10-3 and J usage is TRBJ2-7; 7 bases agree with TRBD1. Germline assignment: CDR1 ENHRY and CDR2 SYGVKD. Trimming removed 1 base from V and 2 bases from J; junction bases left unmatched: 8. The CDR3 consists of 16 residues.

V and J are TRBV18 and TRBJ2-7; the match to TRBD1 covers 9 bases. There are 14 residues in the CDR3. From germline, CDR1 is KGHSH and CDR2 LQKENI. J lost 3 bases, V lost 5 bases, and 5 bases had no gene match. DNA for the CDR3: TGTGCCAGCTCAGGGACAGGGACGGTCTACGAGCAGTACTTC. Its translation: CASSGTGTVYEQYF. Combining the CDR3 with reference TRBV18 and TRBJ2-7 gives the whole variable domain NAGVMQNPRHLVRRRGQEARLRCSPMKGHSHVYWYRQLPEEGLKFMVYLQKENIIDESGMPKERFSAEFPKEGPSILRIQQVVRGDSAAYFCASSGTGTVYEQYFGPGTRLTVT.

The V call is TRBV11-3, the J call TRBJ2-5; D gene ambiguous. Trimming took off 2 bases at V and 5 bases at J, with 9 bases between the two ends. The CDR3 totals 13 residues. Germline CDR1 SGHNT, CDR2 YENEEA. For the CDR3, the DNA is TGTGCCAGCAGCTTAAGCCAGGTTGAGACCCAGTACTTC. This translates into CASSLSQVETQYF.

For the CDR3, the DNA is TGTGCCAGCAGCTTGACCGCCGCTAGCGGGGGGAACAATGAGCAGTTCTTC. It yields the protein CASSLTAASGGNNEQFF. The chain has TRBV7-3 and TRBJ2-1, with TRBD2 identical over 11 bases. V was pared by 3 bases and J by 5 bases, with 9 bases of the junction left unmatched. Germline loops: CDR1 SGHTA, CDR2 FQGTGA. CDR3 length: 17 residues.